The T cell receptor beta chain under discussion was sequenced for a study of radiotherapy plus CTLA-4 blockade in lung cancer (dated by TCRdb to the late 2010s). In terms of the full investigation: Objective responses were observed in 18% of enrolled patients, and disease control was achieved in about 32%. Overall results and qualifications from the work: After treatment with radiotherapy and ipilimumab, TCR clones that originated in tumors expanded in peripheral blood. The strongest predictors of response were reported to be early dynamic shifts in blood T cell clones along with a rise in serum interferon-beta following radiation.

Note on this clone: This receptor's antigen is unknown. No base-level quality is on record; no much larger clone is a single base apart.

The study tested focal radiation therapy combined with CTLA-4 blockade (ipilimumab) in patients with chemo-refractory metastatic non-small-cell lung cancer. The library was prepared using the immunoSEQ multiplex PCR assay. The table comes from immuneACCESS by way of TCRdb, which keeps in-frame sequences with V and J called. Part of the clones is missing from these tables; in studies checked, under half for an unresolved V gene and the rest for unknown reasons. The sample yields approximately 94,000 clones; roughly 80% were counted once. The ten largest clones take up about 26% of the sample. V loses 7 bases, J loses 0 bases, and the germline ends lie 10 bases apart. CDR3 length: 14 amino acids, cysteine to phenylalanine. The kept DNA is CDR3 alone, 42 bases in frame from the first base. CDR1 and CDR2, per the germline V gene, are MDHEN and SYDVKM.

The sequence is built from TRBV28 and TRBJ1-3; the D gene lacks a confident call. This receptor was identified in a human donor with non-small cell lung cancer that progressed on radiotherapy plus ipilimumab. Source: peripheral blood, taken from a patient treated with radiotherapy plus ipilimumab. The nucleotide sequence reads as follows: TGTGCCAGCAATTCTGGGTTCTCTGGAAACACCATATATTTT. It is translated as CASNSGFSGNTIYF.